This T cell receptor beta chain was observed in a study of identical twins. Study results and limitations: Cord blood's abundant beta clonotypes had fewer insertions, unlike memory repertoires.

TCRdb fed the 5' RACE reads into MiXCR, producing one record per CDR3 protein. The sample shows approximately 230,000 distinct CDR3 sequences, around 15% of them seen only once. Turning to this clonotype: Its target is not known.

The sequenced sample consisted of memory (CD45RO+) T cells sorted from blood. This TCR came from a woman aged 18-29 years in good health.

The CDR3 sequence: CASSPLEISTDTQYF. The DNA for the CDR3 is TGTGCCAGCAGCCCCTTAGAAATTAGCACAGATACGCAGTATTTT. This chain uses TRBV2 with TRBJ2-3, with D hard to call. CDR3 length: 15 residues. The V end lost 6 bases, the J end lost 0 bases, and 13 bases lay between the germline ends. Germline loops: CDR1 SNHLY, CDR2 FYNNEI.